Listed below are T cell receptor beta chains from one sample, sequenced in a study of T cell responses to AZD1222 COVID-19 vaccine. Only in-frame clones appear in the TCRdb table, and some are missing; sequencing was by immunoSEQ multiplex PCR. Among more than 100,000 clones listed, roughly 90% were seen once. The sample consisted of peripheral blood, taken on day 0 of AZD1222 vaccination. These receptors came from an adult in good health. Each CDR3 is given with its conserved first and last residue. A D gene is named only where the DNA matches it firmly. Clone size is stated in some rows and not others, as once, few, many or a class when expanded.

j_call	clone_size	v_call	d_call	cdr3_nt	cdr3_aa
TRBJ2-5	NA	TRBV2	TRBD1	TGTGCCAGCAGTGCGGGGAAAGGGACAGGGGAGGAGACCCAGTACTTC	CASSAGKGTGEETQYF
TRBJ2-1	NA	TRBV2	TRBD2	TGTGCCAGCAGTGAAGCCGGACTAGCGGGGCGTAATGAGCAGTTCTTC	CASSEAGLAGRNEQFF
TRBJ1-5	NA	TRBV5-1	NA	TGCGCCAGCAGCTTCGGGAACAATCAGCCCCAGCATTTT	CASSFGNNQPQHF
TRBJ2-2	once	TRBV7-2	NA	TGTGCCAGCAGCCCTGGGGCCCGTAACGCCGGGGAGCTGTTTTTT	CASSPGARNAGELFF
TRBJ2-3	NA	TRBV20-1	TRBD2	TGCAGTGCTAGTACGCGGGGGGATGAAGATACGCAGTATTTT	CSASTRGDEDTQYF
TRBJ1-3	few	TRBV7-2	NA	TGTGCCAGCAGCGAGTCCCAGGGTTTTGGAAACACCATATATTTT	CASSESQGFGNTIYF
TRBJ1-1	NA	TRBV4-1	NA	TGCGCCAGCAGCCTTCGCGAGGGTGACACTGAAGCTTTCTTT	CASSLREGDTEAFF
TRBJ1-4	once	TRBV7-9	NA	TGTGCCAGCAGCTTAGCTGACTACGGATTGAGGTTTTTT	CASSLADYGLRFF
TRBJ1-1	NA	TRBV19	NA	TGTGCCAGTAGCGTATCGACCGGGGGGTATTGGGTTTGGAACACTGAAGCTTTCTTT	CASSVSTGGYWVWNTEAFF
TRBJ1-1	NA	TRBV12-3/TRBV12-4	NA	TGTGCCAGCACCAATGGGGTGAACACTGAAGCTTTCTTT	CASTNGVNTEAFF
TRBJ1-5	NA	TRBV7-8	TRBD1	TGTGCCAGCAGCTTAATAGGACAGGGAAGTCAGCCCCAGCATTTT	CASSLIGQGSQPQHF
TRBJ1-2	NA	TRBV15	NA	TGTGCCACCAGCAGAGATCTGCCCTCTGCAGGGGAAGGCCTGAACACCTTC	CATSRDLPSAGEGLNTF
TRBJ2-3	NA	TRBV6-4	NA	TGTGCCAGCAGTGACTCGGCTGGGACAGATACGCAGTATTTT	CASSDSAGTDTQYF
TRBJ2-7	once	TRBV5-4	TRBD1	TGTGCCAGCAGCGCGGGACAGGGCAGCTCCTACGAGCAGTACTTC	CASSAGQGSSYEQYF
TRBJ2-1	NA	TRBV11-3	NA	TGTGCCAGCAGCTTAGGCCACCCCCTAACTAGCATGTCCTACAATGAGCAGTTCTTC	CASSLGHPLTSMSYNEQFF
TRBJ2-1	once	TRBV14	NA	TGTGCCAGCAGCCAATTTGTAGCGGCCTCCTACAATGAGCAGTTCTTC	CASSQFVAASYNEQFF
TRBJ2-7	many	TRBV6-6	NA	TGTGCCAGCAGTCACAGCAGGGAGTTGAACGAGCAGTACTTC	CASSHSRELNEQYF
TRBJ1-6	NA	TRBV6-5	TRBD1	TGTGCCAGCAGTTACGGGACAGGGGATTCACCCCTCCACTTT	CASSYGTGDSPLHF
TRBJ2-2	NA	TRBV3-1/TRBV3-2	TRBD2	TGTGCCAGCAGCCAAGAGGGACTAGCGGGGATCACCGGGGAGCTGTTTTTT	CASSQEGLAGITGELFF
TRBJ1-3	NA	TRBV5-8	TRBD1	TGTGCCAGCAGCGCTGGACAGGGAGTAGCGCCCATATATTTT	CASSAGQGVAPIYF
TRBJ1-3	NA	TRBV12-3/TRBV12-4	NA	TGTGCCAGCAGCCCTCGCGCTGGAAACACCATATATTTT	CASSPRAGNTIYF
TRBJ1-2	NA	TRBV4-1	TRBD1	TGCGCCAGCAGCCAGTCAGGGGGGACCTATGGCTACACCTTC	CASSQSGGTYGYTF
TRBJ1-3	NA	TRBV27	NA	TGTGCCAGCAAGTTTCACGGAGGCGTAGACACCATATATTTT	CASKFHGGVDTIYF
TRBJ2-2	NA	TRBV11-3	NA	TGTGCCAGCAGGGGGGACACCGGGGAGCTGTTTTTT	CASRGDTGELFF
TRBJ1-1	once	TRBV14	NA	TGTGCCAGCAGCCTTTTGGGGGGAGGGACTGAAGCTTTCTTT	CASSLLGGGTEAFF
TRBJ2-6	NA	TRBV6-2/TRBV6-3	TRBD2	TGTGCCAGCAGTTACCACGGGAGGACTGGGGCCAACGTCCTGACTTTC	CASSYHGRTGANVLTF
TRBJ2-7	NA	TRBV4-2	NA	TGTGCCAGCAGCCAAGATAGGTCAGGGTCCCCCTACGAGCAGTACTTC	CASSQDRSGSPYEQYF
TRBJ2-1	NA	TRBV5-4	NA	TGTGCCAGCAGCTTTAACAATGAGCAGTTCTTC	CASSFNNEQFF
TRBJ2-3	NA	TRBV5-1	NA	TGCGCCAGCAGCCTACAGGGAGCTGGCACAGATACGCAGTATTTT	CASSLQGAGTDTQYF